The T cell receptor (beta chain) described here comes from a study of Ad26.COV2.S vaccination and SARS-CoV-2 variants. Notes on the study in general: The TCR-based breadth and depth measures might underestimate overall T cell responses. Vaccine and placebo recipients had similar non-spike TCR breadth.

Worth noting for this clone: Its antigen is currently unknown.

Treatment: roughly 20 received Ad26.COV2.S at low or high dose, single or two shots; roughly five received placebo; per-sample allocation not given. Specimens were obtained on day 63 following the first vaccine or placebo injection. An adult aged 18-55 years in Boston served as the donor. Assay used: immunoSEQ multiplex PCR; TCRdb lists only in-frame clones, some missing. The sample yields some 370,000 clones, roughly four fifths seen once. The CDR3 covers 12 residues. Germline CDR1 reads DFQATT; CDR2 reads SNEGSKA (reference sequence). The J segment lost 7 bases and the V segment lost 3 bases, leaving 5 bases of the junction unmatched.

The sequence was collected from a person between 18 and 60 years old who received the Ad26.COV2.S COVID-19 vaccine or a placebo. The V call is TRBV20-1, the J call TRBJ2-7, with 8 nucleotides matching TRBD2. Sequenced here: peripheral blood, sampled in a trial of Ad26.COV2.S vaccine versus placebo. CDR3 DNA: TGCAGTGCTAGTACTAGCGGCCTGGAGCAGTACTTC. This codes for CSASTSGLEQYF.